The clone carrying this T cell receptor beta chain has more than one count but fewer than ten. The data originate from a study of blood T cell repertoires in COVID-19. Per the authors' pipeline: Using reference gene primer amplification, nucleated cell counts were estimated. The protocol was immunoSEQ multiplex PCR, while the TCRdb copy is restricted to in-frame clones and leaves out a portion. That table supplies the V and J calls and clone size; D and trimming were determined from the DNA. The repertoire has 200,000 to 250,000 clones, roughly 90% of them found once; the top ten carry 1.5% to 2%. V lost 0 bases to trimming and J lost 0 bases, with 6 bases between them. Germline V lookup: CDR1 SGHRS, CDR2 YFSETQ. The CDR3 contains 15 residues.

This receptor was taken from a man between 65 and 85 years old with acute or convalescent COVID-19. The chain carries TRBV5-1 and TRBJ2-2; TRBD1 is a possible D gene (5 bases). Sequenced sample: peripheral blood. In DNA, the CDR3 is TGCGCCAGCAGCTTGGGACAGTCGAACACCGGGGAGCTGTTTTTT. Encoded protein: CASSLGQSNTGELFF.